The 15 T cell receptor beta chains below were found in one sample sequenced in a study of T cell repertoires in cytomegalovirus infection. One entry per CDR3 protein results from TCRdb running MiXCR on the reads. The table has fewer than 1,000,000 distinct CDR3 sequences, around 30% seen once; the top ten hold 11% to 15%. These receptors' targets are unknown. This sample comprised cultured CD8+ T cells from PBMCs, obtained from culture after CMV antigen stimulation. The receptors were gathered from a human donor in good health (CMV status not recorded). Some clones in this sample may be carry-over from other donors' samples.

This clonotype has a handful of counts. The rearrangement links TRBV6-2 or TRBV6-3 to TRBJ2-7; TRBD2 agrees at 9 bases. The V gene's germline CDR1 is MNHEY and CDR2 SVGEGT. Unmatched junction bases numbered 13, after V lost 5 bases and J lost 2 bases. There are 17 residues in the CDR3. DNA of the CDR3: TGTGCCAGCAGTCCCCCCGGGACTAGCCAGACCCCCTACGAGCAGTACGTC. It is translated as CASSPPGTSQTPYEQYV.

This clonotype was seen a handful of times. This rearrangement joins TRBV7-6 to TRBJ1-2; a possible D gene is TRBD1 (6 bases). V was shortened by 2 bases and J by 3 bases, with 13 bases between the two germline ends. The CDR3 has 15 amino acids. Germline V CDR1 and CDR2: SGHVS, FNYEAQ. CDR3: CASSLPSRGDYGYTF. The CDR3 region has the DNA TGTGCCAGCAGCTTACCATCCAGGGGAGACTATGGCTACACCTTC.

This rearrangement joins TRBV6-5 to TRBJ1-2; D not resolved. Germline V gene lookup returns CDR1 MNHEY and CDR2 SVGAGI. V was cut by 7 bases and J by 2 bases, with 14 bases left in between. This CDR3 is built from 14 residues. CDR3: CASTVNYLNYGYTF. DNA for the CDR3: TGTGCCAGCACCGTTAATTACCTCAACTATGGCTACACCTTC.

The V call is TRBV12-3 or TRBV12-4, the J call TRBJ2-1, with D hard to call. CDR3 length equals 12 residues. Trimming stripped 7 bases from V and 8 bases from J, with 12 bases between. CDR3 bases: TGTGCCAGCACCCTAGGGATCCATGAGCAGTTCTTC. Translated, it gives CASTLGIHEQFF.

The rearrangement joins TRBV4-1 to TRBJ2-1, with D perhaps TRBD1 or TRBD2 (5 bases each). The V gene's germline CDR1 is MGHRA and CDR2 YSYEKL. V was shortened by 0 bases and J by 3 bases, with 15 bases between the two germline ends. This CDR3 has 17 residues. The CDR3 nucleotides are TGCGCCAGCAGCCAAGAATCGGGGCCCGCCTTCTACAATGAGCAGTTCTTC. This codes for CASSQESGPAFYNEQFF.

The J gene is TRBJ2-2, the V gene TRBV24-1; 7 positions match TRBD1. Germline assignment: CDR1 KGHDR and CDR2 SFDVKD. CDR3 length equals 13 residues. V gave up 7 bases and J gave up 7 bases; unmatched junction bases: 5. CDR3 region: CATRATGDGELFF. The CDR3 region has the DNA TGTGCCACCAGAGCTACAGGGGACGGGGAGCTGTTTTTT.

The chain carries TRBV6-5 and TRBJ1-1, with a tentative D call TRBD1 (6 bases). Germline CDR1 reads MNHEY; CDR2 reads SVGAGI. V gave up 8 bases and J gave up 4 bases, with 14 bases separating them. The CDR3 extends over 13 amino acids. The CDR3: CASSSGEATEAFF. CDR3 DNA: TGTGCCAGCTCTTCAGGGGAGGCCACTGAAGCTTTCTTT.

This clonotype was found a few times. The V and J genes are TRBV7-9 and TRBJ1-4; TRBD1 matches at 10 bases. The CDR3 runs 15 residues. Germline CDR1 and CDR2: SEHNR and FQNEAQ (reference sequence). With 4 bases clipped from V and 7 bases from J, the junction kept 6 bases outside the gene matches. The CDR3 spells CASSSDDRGREKLFF. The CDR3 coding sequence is TGTGCCAGCAGCTCCGACGACAGGGGGCGTGAAAAACTGTTTTTT.

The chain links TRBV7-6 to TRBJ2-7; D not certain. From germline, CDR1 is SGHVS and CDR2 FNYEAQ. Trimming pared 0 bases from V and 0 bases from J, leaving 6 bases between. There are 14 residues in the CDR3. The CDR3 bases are TGTGCCAGCAGCTTAGCGGTGAACTCCTACGAGCAGTACTTC. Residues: CASSLAVNSYEQYF.

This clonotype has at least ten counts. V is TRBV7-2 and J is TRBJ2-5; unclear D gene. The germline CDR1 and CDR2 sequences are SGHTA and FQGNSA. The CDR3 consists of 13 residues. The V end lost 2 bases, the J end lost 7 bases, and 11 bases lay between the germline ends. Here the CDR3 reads CASSLNRERTQYF. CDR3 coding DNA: TGTGCCAGCAGCTTAAACCGAGAAAGGACCCAGTACTTC.

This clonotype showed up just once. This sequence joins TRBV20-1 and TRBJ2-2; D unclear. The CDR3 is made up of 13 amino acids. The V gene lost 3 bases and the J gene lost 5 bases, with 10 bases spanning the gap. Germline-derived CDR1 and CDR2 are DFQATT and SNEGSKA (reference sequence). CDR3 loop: CSASPFMTGELFF. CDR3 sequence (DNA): TGCAGTGCTAGCCCTTTTATGACCGGGGAGCTGTTTTTT.

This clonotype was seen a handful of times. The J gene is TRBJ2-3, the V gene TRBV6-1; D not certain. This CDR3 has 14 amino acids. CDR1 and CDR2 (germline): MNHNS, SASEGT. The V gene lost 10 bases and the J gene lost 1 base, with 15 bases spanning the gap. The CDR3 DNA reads TGTGCCACCCAGACCTCGAGCCGCACAGATACGCAGTATTTT. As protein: CATQTSSRTDTQYF.

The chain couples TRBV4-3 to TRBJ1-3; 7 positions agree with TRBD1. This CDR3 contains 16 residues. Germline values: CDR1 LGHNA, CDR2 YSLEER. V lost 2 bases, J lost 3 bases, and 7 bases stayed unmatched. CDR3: CASSQQGGQSGNTIYF. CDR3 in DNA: TGCGCCAGCAGCCAACAGGGGGGACAGAGTGGAAACACCATATATTTT.

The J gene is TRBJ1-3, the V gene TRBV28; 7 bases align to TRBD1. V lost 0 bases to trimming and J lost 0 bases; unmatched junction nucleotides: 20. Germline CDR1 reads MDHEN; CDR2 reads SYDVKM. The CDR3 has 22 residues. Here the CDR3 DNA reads TGTGCCAGCAGTTTATGGAATCCCGGGACAGTGGAAACCTACCACTCTGGAAACACCATATATTTT. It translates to CASSLWNPGTVETYHSGNTIYF.

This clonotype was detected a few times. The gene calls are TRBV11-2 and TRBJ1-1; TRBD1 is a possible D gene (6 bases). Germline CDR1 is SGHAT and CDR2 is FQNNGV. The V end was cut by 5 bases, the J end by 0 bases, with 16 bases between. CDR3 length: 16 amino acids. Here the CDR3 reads CASSPSGQTMNTEAFF. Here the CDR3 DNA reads TGTGCCAGCAGCCCCAGCGGACAGACCATGAACACTGAAGCTTTCTTT.